A selection of T cell receptor beta chains follows, all from one sample in a study of CD8+CD57+ T cells in acquired aplastic anemia. TCRdb called the reads again in MiXCR, with one record for every CDR3 protein. The sample has about 160,000 distinct CDR3 sequences, approximately 40% seen once. Input material: sorted CD4+, CD8+, or CD8+CD57+ T cells (not recorded which) from PBMCs. These receptors all come from a human donor in good health. CDR3s leave out the opening cysteine and the closing phenylalanine or tryptophan.

CDR3aa: ASSFAGGYEQY
j_gene: TRBJ2-7
v_gene: TRBV5-1
len: 11

CDR3aa: ASSVVDSSTDTQY
j_gene: TRBJ2-3
v_gene: TRBV9
len: 13

CDR3aa: ASSSGWDRDSYEQY
j_gene: TRBJ2-7
v_gene: TRBV7-8
len: 14

CDR3aa: AITPGQSYGYT
j_gene: TRBJ1-2
v_gene: TRBV10-3
len: 11

CDR3aa: ASSFTGQDSGANVLT
j_gene: TRBJ2-6
v_gene: TRBV5-1
len: 15

CDR3aa: ASKGDRPNTEAL
j_gene: TRBJ1-1
v_gene: TRBV10-2
len: 12

CDR3aa: ASRSILSGANVLT
j_gene: TRBJ2-6
v_gene: TRBV6-2/TRBV6-3
len: 13

CDR3aa: ATSASVTSGSLDTQY
j_gene: TRBJ2-3
v_gene: TRBV24-1
len: 15

CDR3aa: ASSGRQGFYGYT
j_gene: TRBJ1-2
v_gene: TRBV27
len: 12

CDR3aa: SQWDRGRGKLF
j_gene: TRBJ1-4
v_gene: TRBV20-1
len: 11

CDR3aa: ATSDRTGVGINEQF
j_gene: TRBJ2-1
v_gene: TRBV24-1
len: 14

CDR3aa: ASSRQSLGDTQY
j_gene: TRBJ2-3
v_gene: TRBV7-7
len: 12

CDR3aa: ASGTGGTQPQH
j_gene: TRBJ1-5
v_gene: TRBV7-9
len: 11

CDR3aa: ASSLAPPFRGGTGELF
j_gene: TRBJ2-2
v_gene: TRBV7-2
len: 16

CDR3aa: ASSFSPNQNIQY
j_gene: TRBJ2-4
v_gene: TRBV27
len: 12

CDR3aa: ASRHYPDMAAYEQY
j_gene: TRBJ2-7
v_gene: TRBV27
len: 14

CDR3aa: AISESPGKRNSPLH
j_gene: TRBJ1-6
v_gene: TRBV10-3
len: 14

CDR3aa: AISVISIQETGELF
j_gene: TRBJ2-2
v_gene: TRBV10-3
len: 14

CDR3aa: SVTGGNEQF
j_gene: TRBJ2-1
v_gene: TRBV29-1
len: 9

CDR3aa: ASKIAGSAANTGELF
j_gene: TRBJ2-2
v_gene: TRBV5-1
len: 15

CDR3aa: ASSPDRGSEAF
j_gene: TRBJ1-1
v_gene: TRBV27
len: 11

CDR3aa: ASSPGNSNQPQH
j_gene: TRBJ1-5
v_gene: TRBV5-1
len: 12

CDR3aa: SASISLGPRGTAL
j_gene: TRBJ1-1
v_gene: TRBV20-1
len: 13

CDR3aa: ASSFGTAISGANVLT
j_gene: TRBJ2-6
v_gene: TRBV9
len: 15

CDR3aa: ASGQVRQKNSYNEQF
j_gene: TRBJ2-1
v_gene: TRBV4-1
len: 15

CDR3aa: ASSPVGGASNQPQH
j_gene: TRBJ1-5
v_gene: TRBV6-1
len: 14

CDR3aa: ASSEPGGMNTEAF
j_gene: TRBJ1-1
v_gene: TRBV6-1
len: 13

CDR3aa: ASSPWLAGSYNEQF
j_gene: TRBJ2-1
v_gene: TRBV11-1
len: 14